This T cell receptor beta chain was captured by sequencing in a study of T cells expressing NK-cell markers. At the level of the study: The sequencing cohort of eight donors included seven HCMV-seropositive individuals and one seronegative individual. Study-wide findings and caveats: Four donors' CD3+CD56-NKG2C+ cells were dominated by the same clonotypes. Six or seven donors carried dominant NKG2C+ clonotypes that made up roughly 1.0-7.5% of their CD8+ T cells.

One entry per CDR3 protein, without DNA, is what TCRdb gives after re-calling the 5' RACE reads. In all, the sample yields hundreds of thousands of distinct CDR3 sequences. Germline CDR1 is SGHTA and CDR2 is FQGNSA. The CDR3 contains 17 residues. Note on this clonotype: No antigen is known for it.

The chain uses TRBV7-2 and TRBJ2-7; TCRdb proposes TRBD2, but this gene call is untestable without DNA. The TCR sequence derives from a man aged 18 to 30 in good health. Sequencing was performed on blood T cells: a sorted CD56 or NKG2C T cell subset, CD4+ or CD8+ T cells, or bulk PBMC T cells (not recorded which). CDR3 protein: CASSSYNLTGTRGEQYF.